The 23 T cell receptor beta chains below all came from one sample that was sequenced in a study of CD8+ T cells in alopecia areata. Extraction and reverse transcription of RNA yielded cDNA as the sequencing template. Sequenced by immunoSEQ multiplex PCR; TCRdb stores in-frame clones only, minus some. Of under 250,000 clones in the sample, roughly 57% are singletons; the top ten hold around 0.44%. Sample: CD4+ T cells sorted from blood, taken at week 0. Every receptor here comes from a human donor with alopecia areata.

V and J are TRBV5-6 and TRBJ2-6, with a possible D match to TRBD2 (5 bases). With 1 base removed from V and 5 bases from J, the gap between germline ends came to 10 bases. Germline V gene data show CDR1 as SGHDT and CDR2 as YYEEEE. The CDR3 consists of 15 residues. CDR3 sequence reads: CASSLWTAWANVLTF. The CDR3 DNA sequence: TGTGCCAGCAGCTTGTGGACTGCCTGGGCCAACGTCCTGACTTTC. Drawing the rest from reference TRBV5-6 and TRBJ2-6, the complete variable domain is DAGVTQSPTHLIKTRGQQVTLRCSPKSGHDTVSWYQQALGQGPQFIFQYYEEEERQRGNFPDRFSGHQFPNYSSELNVNALLLGDSALYLCASSLWTAWANVLTFGAGSRLTVL.

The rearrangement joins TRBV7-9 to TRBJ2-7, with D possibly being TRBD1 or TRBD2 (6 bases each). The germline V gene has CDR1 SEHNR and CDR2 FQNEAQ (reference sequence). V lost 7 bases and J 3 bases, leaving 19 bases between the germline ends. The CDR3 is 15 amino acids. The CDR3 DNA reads TGTGCCAGCAACCCTGGGCCAGGGGAGGACTACGAGCAGTACTTC. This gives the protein CASNPGPGEDYEQYF.

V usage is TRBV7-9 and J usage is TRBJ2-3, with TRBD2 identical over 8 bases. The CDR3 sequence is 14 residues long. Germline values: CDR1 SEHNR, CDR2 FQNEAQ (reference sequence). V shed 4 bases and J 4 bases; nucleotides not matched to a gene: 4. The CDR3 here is CASSYGLAPDTQYF. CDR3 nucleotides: TGTGCCAGCAGCTACGGACTAGCCCCAGATACGCAGTATTTT. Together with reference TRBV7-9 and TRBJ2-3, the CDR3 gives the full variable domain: DTGVSQNPRHKITKRGQNVTFRCDPISEHNRLYWYRQTLGQGPEFLTYFQNEAQLEKSRLLSDRFSAERPKGSFSTLEIQRTEQGDSAMYLCASSYGLAPDTQYFGPGTRLTVL.

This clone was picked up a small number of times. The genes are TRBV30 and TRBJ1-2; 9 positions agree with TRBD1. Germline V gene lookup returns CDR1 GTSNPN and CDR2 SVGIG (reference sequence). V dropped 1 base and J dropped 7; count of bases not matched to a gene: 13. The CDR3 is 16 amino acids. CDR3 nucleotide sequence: TGTGCCTGGAGTGCCCGGGACAGGGACCCGTTACTTGGCTACACCTTC. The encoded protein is CAWSARDRDPLLGYTF.

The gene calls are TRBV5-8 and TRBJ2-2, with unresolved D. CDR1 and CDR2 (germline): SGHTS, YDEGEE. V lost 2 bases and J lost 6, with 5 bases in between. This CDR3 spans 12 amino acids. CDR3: CASSFDSGELFF. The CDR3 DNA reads TGTGCCAGCAGCTTTGACTCCGGGGAGCTGTTTTTT.

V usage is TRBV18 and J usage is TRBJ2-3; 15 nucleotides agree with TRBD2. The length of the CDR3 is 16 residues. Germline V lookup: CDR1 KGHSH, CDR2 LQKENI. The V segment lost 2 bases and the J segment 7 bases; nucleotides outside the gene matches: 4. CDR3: CASSPGTSGGTHTQYF. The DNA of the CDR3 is TGTGCCAGCTCACCAGGGACTAGCGGGGGGACACATACGCAGTATTTT.

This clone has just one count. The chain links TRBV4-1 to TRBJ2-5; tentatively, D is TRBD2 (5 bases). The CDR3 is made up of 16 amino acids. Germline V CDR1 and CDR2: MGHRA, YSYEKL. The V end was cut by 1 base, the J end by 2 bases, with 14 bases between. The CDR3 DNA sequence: TGCGCCAGCAGCCAAGGAGGCGGGCCCTTACAAGAGACCCAGTACTTC. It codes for CASSQGGGPLQETQYF.

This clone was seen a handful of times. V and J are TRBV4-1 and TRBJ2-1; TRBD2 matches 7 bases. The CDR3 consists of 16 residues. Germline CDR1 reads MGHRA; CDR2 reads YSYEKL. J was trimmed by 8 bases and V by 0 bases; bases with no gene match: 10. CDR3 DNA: TGCGCCAGCAGCCAAGAGCAACTAGCGAAGAGGGATGAGCAGTTCTTC. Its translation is CASSQEQLAKRDEQFF.

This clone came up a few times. The CDR3 coding sequence is TGTGCCATCAGTCCCGGGGAGAGCTCCTACAATGAGCAGTTCTTC. This sequence encodes CAISPGESSYNEQFF. V usage is TRBV10-3 and J usage is TRBJ2-1; TRBD2 might be the D (5 bases). This CDR3 has 15 residues. Trimming removed 5 bases at V and 0 bases at J, with 11 bases between. Germline lookup yields CDR1 ENHRY and CDR2 SYGVKD.

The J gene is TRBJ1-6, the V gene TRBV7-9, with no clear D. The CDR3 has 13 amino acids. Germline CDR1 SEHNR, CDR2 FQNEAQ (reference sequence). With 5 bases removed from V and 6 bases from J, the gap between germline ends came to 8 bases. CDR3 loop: CASSQLVNSPLHF. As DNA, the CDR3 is TGTGCCAGCAGCCAGTTGGTTAATTCACCCCTCCACTTT.

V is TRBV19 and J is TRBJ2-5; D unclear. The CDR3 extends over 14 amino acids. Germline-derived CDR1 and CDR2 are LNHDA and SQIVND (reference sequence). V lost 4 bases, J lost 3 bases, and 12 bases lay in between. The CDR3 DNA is TGTGCCAGTAGTACCGGCCTTAAGGAAGAGACCCAGTACTTC. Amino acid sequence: CASSTGLKEETQYF.

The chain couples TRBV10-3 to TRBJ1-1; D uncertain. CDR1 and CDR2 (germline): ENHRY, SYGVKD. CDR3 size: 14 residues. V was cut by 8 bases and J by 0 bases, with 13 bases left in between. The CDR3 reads CAIRPEFVNTEAFF. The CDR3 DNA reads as TGTGCCATCCGGCCCGAATTTGTGAACACTGAAGCTTTCTTT.

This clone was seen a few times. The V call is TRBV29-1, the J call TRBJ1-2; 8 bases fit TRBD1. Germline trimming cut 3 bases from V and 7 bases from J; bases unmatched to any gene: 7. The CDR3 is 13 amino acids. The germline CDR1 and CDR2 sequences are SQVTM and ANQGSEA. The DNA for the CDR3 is TGCAGCGTTGATTTCCAGGGGGCCTCTGGCTACACCTTC. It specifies CSVDFQGASGYTF.

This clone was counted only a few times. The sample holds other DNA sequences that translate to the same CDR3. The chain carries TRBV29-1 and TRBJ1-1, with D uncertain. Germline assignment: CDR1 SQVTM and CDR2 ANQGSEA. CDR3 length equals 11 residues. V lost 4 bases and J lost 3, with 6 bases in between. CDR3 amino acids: CSVVGYTEAFF. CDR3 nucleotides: TGCAGCGTTGTCGGTTACACTGAAGCTTTCTTT.

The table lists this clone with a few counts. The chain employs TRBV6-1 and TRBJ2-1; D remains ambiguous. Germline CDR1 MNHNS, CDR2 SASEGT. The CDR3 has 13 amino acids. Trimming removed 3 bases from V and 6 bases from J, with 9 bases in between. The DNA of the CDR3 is TGTGCCAGCAGTGATTGGCCGTCCAATGAGCAGTTCTTC. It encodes CASSDWPSNEQFF.

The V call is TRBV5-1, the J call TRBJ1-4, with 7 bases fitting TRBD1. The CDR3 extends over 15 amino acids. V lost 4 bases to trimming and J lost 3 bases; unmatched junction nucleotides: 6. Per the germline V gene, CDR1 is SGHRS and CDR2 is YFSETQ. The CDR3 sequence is CASSTTGAANEKLFF. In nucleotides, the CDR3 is TGCGCCAGCAGCACTACAGGGGCAGCTAATGAAAAACTGTTTTTT.

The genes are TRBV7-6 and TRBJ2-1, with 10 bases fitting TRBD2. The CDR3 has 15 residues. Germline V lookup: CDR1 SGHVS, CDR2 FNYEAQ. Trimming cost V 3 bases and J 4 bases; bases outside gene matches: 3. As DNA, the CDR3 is TGTGCCAGCAGCTTCCTACTAGCGGGGTACAATGAGCAGTTCTTC. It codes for CASSFLLAGYNEQFF.

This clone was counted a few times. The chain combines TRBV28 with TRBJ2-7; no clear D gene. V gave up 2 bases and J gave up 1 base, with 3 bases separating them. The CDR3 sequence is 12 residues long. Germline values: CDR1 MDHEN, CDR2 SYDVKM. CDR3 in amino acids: CASSLASYEQYF. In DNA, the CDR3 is TGTGCCAGCAGTTTAGCTTCCTACGAGCAGTACTTC.

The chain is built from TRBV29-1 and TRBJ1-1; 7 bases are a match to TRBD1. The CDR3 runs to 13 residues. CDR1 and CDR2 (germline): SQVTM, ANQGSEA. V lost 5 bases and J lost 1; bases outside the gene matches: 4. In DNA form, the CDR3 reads TGCAGCGTTCGCAGGGGGAGGAACACTGAAGCTTTCTTT. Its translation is CSVRRGRNTEAFF.

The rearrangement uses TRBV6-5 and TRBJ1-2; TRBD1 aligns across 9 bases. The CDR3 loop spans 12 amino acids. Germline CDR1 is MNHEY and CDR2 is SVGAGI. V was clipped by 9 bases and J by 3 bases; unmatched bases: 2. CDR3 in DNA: TGTGCCAGTTGGACAGGGGACTATGGCTACACCTTC. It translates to CASWTGDYGYTF.

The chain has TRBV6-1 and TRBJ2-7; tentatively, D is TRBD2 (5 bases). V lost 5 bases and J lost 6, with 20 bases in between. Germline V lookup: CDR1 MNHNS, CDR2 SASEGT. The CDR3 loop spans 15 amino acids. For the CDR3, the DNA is TGTGCCAGCAGTTCCCTGAGAGGGAGCCTACGCGAGCAGTACTTC. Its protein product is CASSSLRGSLREQYF.

The chain's CDR3 is CATKGAGGYTF. DNA for the CDR3: TGTGCCACCAAGGGGGCCGGCGGCTACACCTTC. The V and J genes are TRBV10-3 and TRBJ1-2, with 7 bases that match TRBD1. V shed 10 bases and J 8 bases; nucleotides not matched to a gene: 7. The CDR3 is 11 amino acids. Germline V gene sequence: CDR1 ENHRY, CDR2 SYGVKD.

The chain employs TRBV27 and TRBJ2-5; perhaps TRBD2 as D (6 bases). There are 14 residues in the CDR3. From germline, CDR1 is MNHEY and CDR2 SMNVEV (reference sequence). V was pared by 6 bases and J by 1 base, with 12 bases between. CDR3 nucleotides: TGTGCCAGCAGACAGCGGGTTAGCCAAGAGACCCAGTACTTC. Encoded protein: CASRQRVSQETQYF.